These 15 T cell receptor delta chains share one sample of origin, sequenced in a study of gamma-delta chains in newborns, infants, children. TCRdb ran CATT on the reads. This table holds some 5,000 delta-chain clones, 0.42% found once. Material: blood. Receptors originate from a child who was a newborn, infant or young child, either healthy, febrile or measles-vaccinated (not recorded which).

A word on this clone: The TCRdb protein comes from a much larger clone and disagrees with this DNA's translation at residue 7, likely due to a read error; the protein given here is derived from the DNA. The CDR3 loop is CACDPLEDETAQLFF. The CDR3 region has the DNA TGTGCCTGCGACCCACTGGAGGATGAAACAGCACAACTCTTCTTT. The rearrangement joins TRDV2 to TRDJ2, with D perhaps TRDD3 (5 bases). The CDR3 has 15 amino acids. Trimming removed 7 bases from V and 5 bases from J, with 19 bases in between. Germline CDR1 GEAIGNYY, CDR2 EKD.

By frequency in the sample, this clone is medium-sized. The chain has TRDV2 and TRDJ3, with 8 bases lining up with TRDD3. CDR1 GEAIGNYY and CDR2 EKD come from the germline V gene. The trim removed 0 bases at V and 0 bases at J, leaving 6 bases unmatched. CDR3 length: 19 amino acids. As DNA, the CDR3 is TGTGCCTGTGACACCGGTGCTGGGGGAAGCTCCTGGGACACCCGACAGATGTTTTTC. Residues: CACDTGAGGSSWDTRQMFF.

About this clone: A read error is possible here, since a much larger clone lies one base away. The chain is built from TRDV2 and TRDJ3; TRDD3 matches 10 bases. The CDR3 consists of 19 residues. CDR1 and CDR2 (germline): GEAIGNYY, EKD. The CDR3 DNA reads as TGTGCCTGTGACAAAGTACTGGGGGATGGCTCCTGGGACACCCGACAGGTGTTTTTC. This translates into CACDKVLGDGSWDTRQVFF.

Relative to its sample, this clone is medium-sized (0.01 to 0.1%). This sequence joins TRDV2 and TRDJ3, with 9 bases fitting TRDD3. The CDR3 length is 18 residues. The J segment lost 0 bases and the V segment lost 3 bases, leaving 5 bases of the junction unmatched. The germline V gene encodes CDR1 GEAIGNYY and CDR2 EKD. CDR3 loop: CACDVLGETSWDTRQMFF. As DNA, the CDR3 is TGTGCCTGTGACGTACTGGGGGAAACCTCCTGGGACACCCGACAGATGTTTTTC.

With respect to this clone: TCRdb pairs this DNA with a much larger clone's protein that differs at residue 3, likely a read error; the protein shown was translated from the DNA. The J gene is TRDJ2, the V gene TRDV2; no reliable D call. The CDR3 totals 18 residues. Germline values: CDR1 GEAIGNYY, CDR2 EKD. The CDR3 reads CARDSIETALNLTAQLFF. The CDR3 DNA is TGTGCCCGTGATTCAATTGAGACTGCACTGAATTTGACAGCACAACTCTTCTTT.

This clone has only a few counts. TCRdb lists the protein of a much larger clone for this DNA, which differs at residue 14, so this is likely a read error; the protein given here is translated from the DNA itself. The chain employs TRDV2 and TRDJ2, with 10 bases that match TRDD3. Germline V CDR1 and CDR2: GEAIGNYY, EKD. The CDR3 totals 16 residues. The CDR3: CACDQMGDTLTAQPFF. The DNA of the CDR3 is TGTGCCTGTGACCAGATGGGGGATACTTTGACAGCACAACCCTTCTTT.

This clone was found a few times. The TCRdb protein comes from a much larger clone and disagrees with this DNA's translation at residue 12, likely due to a read error; the protein given here is derived from the DNA. This chain joins TRDV2 and TRDJ3; TRDD3 matches 7 bases. The germline V gene has CDR1 GEAIGNYY and CDR2 EKD. There are 18 residues in the CDR3. DNA of the CDR3: TGTGCCTGTGACGAATGGGGGACTCAACCCTGGGTCACCCGACAGATGTTTTTC. This gives the protein CACDEWGTQPWVTRQMFF.

This clone was counted only a few times. The protein TCRdb gives is from a much larger clone and does not agree with this DNA's translation at residue 15, likely a read error; the protein shown here comes from the DNA. The chain combines TRDV2 with TRDJ1; TRDD3 matches at 8 bases. In germline, CDR1 is GEAIGNYY, CDR2 EKD. This CDR3 has 18 amino acids. Here the CDR3 DNA reads TGTGCCTGTGACACGCTGGGGATACTATACGAAAAGATCGATAGACTCATCTTT. Its protein is CACDTLGILYEKIDRLIF.

By sample fraction, this clone is large (0.1 to 1%). This same CDR3 is encoded by further DNA sequences in the sample. The chain carries TRDV2 and TRDJ2; 10 nucleotides agree with TRDD3. This CDR3 contains 15 residues. V shed 0 bases and J 4 bases; nucleotides not matched to a gene: 1. CDR1 GEAIGNYY and CDR2 EKD come from the germline V gene. As DNA, the CDR3 is TGTGCCTGTGACACCGTGGGGGATACGACAGCACAACTCTTCTTT. It specifies CACDTVGDTTAQLFF.

In its sample, this clone ranks as large. Within the sample, other DNA sequences also encode this same CDR3. The rearrangement joins TRDV2 to TRDJ3, with no clear D. This CDR3 has 19 residues. CDR1 and CDR2 from the germline V gene are GEAIGNYY and EKD. V lost 0 bases and J 6 bases, leaving 20 bases between the germline ends. The CDR3: CACDTVDPLRRKDTRQMFF. The CDR3 DNA sequence: TGTGCCTGTGACACCGTGGATCCGCTTAGAAGGAAGGACACCCGACAGATGTTTTTC.

This clone is judged medium-sized (0.01 to 0.1%). One end of the junction varies from germline; a read error may be responsible. The sample has other DNA sequences that encode this CDR3 too. The chain couples TRDV2 to TRDJ3, with 11 bases lining up with TRDD3. The CDR3 totals 17 residues. The germline CDR1 and CDR2 sequences are GEAIGNYY and EKD. DNA for the CDR3: TGTGCCTGTGACAACTGGGGGATATCCTGGGACACCCGACGGATGTTTTTC. Its translation is CACDNWGISWDTRRMFF.

This clone was recorded a few times. A far larger clone differs by one base, so this is likely a read error. Different DNA sequences within this sample yield the same CDR3. The chain combines TRDV2 with TRDJ3; 12 bases line up with TRDD3. Germline V lookup: CDR1 GEAIGNYY, CDR2 EKD. The CDR3 covers 17 residues. This CDR3 reads CACDTWGIRWDTRQMFF. The DNA for the CDR3 is TGTGCCTGCGACACCTGGGGGATACGCTGGGACACCCGACAGATGTTTTTC.

On this clone: It differs at one base from a far larger clone, so likely a read error. The chain links TRDV2 to TRDJ3, with TRDD3 matching 11 bases. Germline loops: CDR1 GEAIGNYY, CDR2 EKD. The CDR3 spans 20 residues. CDR3 coding DNA: TGTGCCGGTGACACCGCTGGGGGATACCCTTTCTCCTGGGACACCCGACAGATGTTTTTC. It yields the protein CAGDTAGGYPFSWDTRQMFF.

This clone is categorized as medium-sized. This specimen includes other DNA sequences encoding the same CDR3. The chain employs TRDV1 and TRDJ3; TRDD3 aligns across 11 bases. Losses at the gene ends were 4 bases for V and 1 base for J; bases not matched to a gene: 15. CDR1 is TSWWSYY, CDR2 QGS, per germline. This CDR3 comprises 22 residues. The CDR3 nucleotides read TGTGCTCTTGGGGCCTCTTCTCAAGTACTGGGGGATAGGTCCTGGGACACCCGACAGATGTTTTTC. This translates into CALGASSQVLGDRSWDTRQMFF.

By share of the sample, this clone is large (0.1 to 1%). The sample has other DNA sequences that encode this CDR3 too. The CDR3 sequence: CAASGGLGVTDKLIF. CDR3 DNA: TGTGCAGCAAGCGGGGGACTGGGAGTGACCGATAAACTCATCTTT. The rearrangement joins TRAV29/DV5 to TRDJ1, with D possibly matching TRDD3 (6 bases). The CDR3 runs to 15 residues. Looked up from germline, CDR1 is NSMFDY and CDR2 is ISSIKDK. The V end was cut by 0 bases, the J end by 2 bases, with 14 bases between.